This record looks at one T cell receptor beta chain sequence and its context. Its antigen is not yet known. No base quality information exists; no much larger clone differs at one position. This record belongs to a study of cytomegalovirus exposure and HLA in healthy donors (dated by TCRdb to between 2016 and 2019). Some background on the complete study: A later analysis indicated that the 90 to 150 validation repertoires were generated on the platform also employed for the 650 to 850 repertoires of the first cohort. The study was designed to test whether signatures of past pathogen exposure could be identified by cataloging public T cell receptors. A separate validation cohort of roughly 120 different subjects was used in addition to the roughly 700-subject first cohort. The study combined high-throughput TCR immunosequencing, statistical association of individual TCRs with disease status, and machine learning to predict cytomegalovirus infection status.

Library construction relied on the immunoSEQ multiplex PCR assay. Under the source paper's analysis protocol: A statistical classification framework was developed to diagnose cytomegalovirus status using the catalog of TCR beta chain sequences. Not all clones reach the TCRdb copy of this immuneACCESS table, which keeps in-frame sequences only. Checked studies attribute under half of the gap to unresolved V genes and leave the rest unexplained. V and J calls and clone size follow that table, whereas D and trimming were derived from the DNA. The table for this sample lists 200,000 or so clones; around nine tenths of them were counted only once. The top ten constitute 0.8% to 1.2% of the sample. On the study overall, not on this receptor specifically: According to the authors, the approach could potentially be generalized to other disease states and immunological phenotypes. In vitro tests confirmed that a few of the cytomegalovirus-associated TCR beta chains recognize cytomegalovirus antigens. The classifier was reported to diagnose cytomegalovirus status with high specificity and sensitivity in both the original cohort and the validation cohort. All 110 or so repertoires were used to score co-occurrence in the validation cohort in a later analysis, because that analysis had no HLA typing for the cohort. In a later analysis, TCRs clustered in the first cohort were found to also tend to co-occur in the approximately 120 validation repertoires, with around 94% of cluster scores above 0. Across donors, most TCR sequences were observed very rarely, whereas some public TCRs were present in many individuals. A total of fewer than 200 TCR beta chains were listed by the study as associated with cytomegalovirus.

Trimming removed 7 bases from V and 5 bases from J; the gene matches leave 4 bases unexplained. CDR1 and CDR2 (MNHEY, SMNVEV) derive from the germline V gene (reference sequence). The CDR3 sequence holds 14 residues, the cysteine and phenylalanine included. Here the CDR3 DNA is all that survives: 42 bases in frame from base 1. Separate from the roughly 700-subject first cohort, the validation cohort of about 130 subjects was the group to which the donors belonged. The sequence joins TRBV27 to TRBJ1-6; TRBD1 agrees with 8 junctional bases. The sample taken for sequencing was PBMCs. The clonotype originates from a woman aged 18 to 35 in good health and CMV-seronegative. At the DNA level, the sequence is TGTGCCAGCAATACACAGGGGGATAATTCACCCCTCCACTTT. It specifies CASNTQGDNSPLHF.